This passage covers 24 T cell receptor beta chains from one sample sequenced in a study of CD8+ T cells in alopecia areata. The sequencing template was cDNA reverse transcribed from extracted RNA. Sequencing used immunoSEQ multiplex PCR; TCRdb keeps in-frame clones, though not all of them. Among 61,000 or so clones, almost 97% were seen once, and the ten largest hold under 30%. The sequencing here drew on CD8+ T cells sorted from blood, taken at week 0. The receptors come from a human donor with alopecia areata.

The chain carries TRBV2 and TRBJ2-3; 8 positions match TRBD2. CDR1 and CDR2 from the germline V gene are SNHLY and FYNNEI. The length of the CDR3 is 18 residues. J lost 4 bases, V lost 9 bases, and 21 bases had no gene match. The CDR3 DNA reads TGTGCCAGAGGCCGTCGGGTAGCGGGGCAGCCTAGTTCAGATACGCAGTATTTT. Protein sequence: CARGRRVAGQPSSDTQYF.

The chain uses TRBV19 and TRBJ1-1, with no clear D. CDR3 length: 17 amino acids. V dropped 1 base and J dropped 1 base, with 16 bases sitting between them. Germline V gene sequence: CDR1 LNHDA, CDR2 SQIVND (reference sequence). CDR3 DNA sequence: TGTGCCAGTAGTATAGGCAGGTTTAGTGTGGCGAACACTGAAGCTTTCTTT. The encoded protein is CASSIGRFSVANTEAFF.

This chain uses TRBV30 with TRBJ2-3; D perhaps matches TRBD1 (6 bases). The CDR3 is made up of 14 amino acids. The V end was cut by 1 base, the J end by 0 bases, with 8 bases between. CDR1 is GTSNPN and CDR2 is SVGIG in the germline V gene (reference sequence). This chain's CDR3 is CAWSATGSTDTQYF. The CDR3 DNA reads as TGTGCCTGGAGTGCAACAGGGAGCACAGATACGCAGTATTTT.

V is TRBV11-2 and J is TRBJ2-2; D remains unclear. This CDR3 is 13 amino acids long. The V gene's germline CDR1 is SGHAT and CDR2 FQNNGV. V lost 6 bases and J 6 bases, leaving 11 bases between the germline ends. The chain's CDR3 is CASSSSSSGELFF. The CDR3 DNA is TGTGCCAGCAGTTCAAGTTCGTCCGGGGAGCTGTTTTTT.

J is TRBJ1-2 and V is TRBV21-1. TRBV21-1 is a known pseudogene. CDR3 length: 15 amino acids. CDR3 sequence (DNA): TGTGCCAGCAGCAAAGGGGCGGTACGACCTTATGGCTACACCTTC. Protein: CASSKGAVRPYGYTF.

The V call is TRBV10-3, the J call TRBJ1-4; D gene uncertain. The CDR3 contains 14 residues. V was shortened by 7 bases and J by 3 bases, with 12 bases between the two germline ends. Germline V gene sequence: CDR1 ENHRY, CDR2 SYGVKD. CDR3 DNA: TGTGCCATCAAATACGGGGTGTCTAATGAAAAACTGTTTTTT. This sequence encodes CAIKYGVSNEKLFF.

A single count supports this clone. The rearrangement joins TRBV6-5 to TRBJ2-3; D possibly uses TRBD1 or TRBD2 (6 bases each). Trimming took off 5 bases at V and 6 bases at J, with 15 bases between the two ends. This CDR3 spans 14 amino acids. Germline V CDR1 and CDR2: MNHEY, SVGAGI. For the CDR3, the DNA is TGTGCCAGCAGTAATCCGGGAGACAGGGATACGCAGTATTTT. Amino acids: CASSNPGDRDTQYF.

The chain links TRBV5-8 to TRBJ2-1, with no clear D. Looked up from germline, CDR1 is SGHTS and CDR2 is YDEGEE. The CDR3 covers 17 residues. V was pared by 0 bases and J by 0 bases, with 13 bases between. In nucleotides, the CDR3 is TGTGCCAGCAGCTTGGCCCCAGTATATAGCTCCTACAATGAGCAGTTCTTC. Its protein is CASSLAPVYSSYNEQFF.

The chain combines TRBV15 with TRBJ2-7; the D gene could be TRBD1 or TRBD2 (5 bases each). V lost 4 bases and J lost 5, with 24 bases in between. CDR1 and CDR2 (germline): LNHNV, YYDKDF (reference sequence). This CDR3 is 17 amino acids long. CDR3 nucleotides: TGTGCCACCAGCACACTATTTAGCCAAGGGGACGGGAACGAGCAGTACTTC. It specifies CATSTLFSQGDGNEQYF.

The rearrangement links TRBV25-1 to TRBJ2-6; 10 bases match TRBD1. Germline CDR1 and CDR2: MGHDK and SYGVNS. The CDR3 covers 18 residues. The J segment lost 0 bases and the V segment lost 7 bases, leaving 9 bases of the junction unmatched. The CDR3 reads CASTHARDRGSGANVLTF. CDR3 bases: TGTGCCAGCACCCACGCCCGGGACAGGGGCTCTGGGGCCAACGTCCTGACTTTC. Using reference TRBV25-1 and TRBJ2-6 for the parts outside the CDR3, the full variable domain is EADIYQTPRYLVIGTGKKITLECSQTMGHDKMYWYQQDPGMELHLIHYSYGVNSTEKGDLSSESTVSRIRTEHFPLTLESARPSHTSQYLCASTHARDRGSGANVLTFGAGSRLTVL.

The J gene is TRBJ2-7, the V gene TRBV6-6, with D possibly being TRBD1 or TRBD2 (6 bases each). Per the germline V gene, CDR1 is MNHNY and CDR2 is SVGAGI (reference sequence). This CDR3 is built from 13 residues. V was trimmed by 9 bases and J by 7 bases, leaving 19 bases between them. The CDR3 region has the DNA TGTGCCAGTACTACCACGGGGGCCCATGAGCAGTACTTC. It codes for CASTTTGAHEQYF.

The rearrangement uses TRBV29-1 and TRBJ1-1; 9 bases are a match to TRBD1. V lost 5 bases to trimming and J lost 8 bases; unmatched junction nucleotides: 6. There are 12 residues in the CDR3. Germline CDR1 and CDR2: SQVTM and ANQGSEA. The CDR3, as DNA: TGCAGCGTTTTCGGACAGGGGAAAGAAGCTTTCTTT. This gives the protein CSVFGQGKEAFF.

This chain links TRBV19 with TRBJ2-3, with D hard to call. In germline, CDR1 is LNHDA, CDR2 SQIVND (reference sequence). The CDR3 has 16 residues. V dropped 3 bases and J dropped 2 bases, with 15 bases sitting between them. The CDR3 nucleotides are TGTGCCAGTAGTATCCAGGTTTCGGGTTACACAGATACGCAGTATTTT. Residues: CASSIQVSGYTDTQYF.

The genes are TRBV23-1 and TRBJ2-3, with D possibly matching TRBD1 (6 bases). TRBV23-1 is placed among ORFs of uncertain function. With 6 bases removed from V and 4 bases from J, the gap between germline ends came to 20 bases. The CDR3 is made up of 16 amino acids. The CDR3 reads CASRAPGTLPPDTQYF. Written as DNA, the CDR3 is TGCGCCAGCAGGGCTCCCGGGACACTACCGCCAGATACGCAGTATTTT.

This clone was recorded only once. The chain links TRBV7-9 to TRBJ2-2, with D maybe TRBD2 (6 bases). Trimming took 5 bases from V and 3 from J, leaving 16 bases between them. Germline V lookup: CDR1 SEHNR, CDR2 FQNEAQ (reference sequence). The CDR3 runs 16 residues. The CDR3 protein is CASSRTGGDYTGELFF. CDR3 nucleotides: TGTGCCAGCAGCCGCACGGGCGGGGATTACACCGGGGAGCTGTTTTTT.

This sequence joins TRBV27 and TRBJ2-5; perhaps TRBD1 as D (6 bases). Between the trimmed V and J ends, which lost 0 bases and 9 bases, there was a span of 17 bases. Germline V gene data show CDR1 as MNHEY and CDR2 as SMNVEV (reference sequence). There are 15 residues in the CDR3. CDR3 DNA: TGTGCCAGCAGTTTATCGCCAGGGGCCACGATGGCCCAGTACTTC. The encoded protein is CASSLSPGATMAQYF.

V and J are TRBV6-1 and TRBJ2-7, with a possible D match to TRBD1 (7 bases). The CDR3 is made up of 14 amino acids. Germline lookup yields CDR1 MNHNS and CDR2 SASEGT. The V and J ends lost 1 base and 5 bases respectively, with 12 bases between them. The CDR3 reads CASSEVGGGHEQYF. As DNA, the CDR3 is TGTGCCAGCAGTGAAGTTGGAGGGGGCCACGAGCAGTACTTC.

The chain links TRBV27 to TRBJ2-1; 14 bases align to TRBD2. The CDR3 spans 16 residues. Germline trimming cut 10 bases from V and 6 bases from J; bases unmatched to any gene: 11. CDR1 and CDR2 from the germline V gene are MNHEY and SMNVEV (reference sequence). The CDR3 DNA is TGTGCCACCTTCCGACTAGCGGGGGGGCAGCCCAATGAGCAGTTCTTC. This sequence encodes CATFRLAGGQPNEQFF.

V gene TRBV9 combines with J gene TRBJ2-7; D remains unclear. Trimming shortened V by 0 bases and J by 5 bases, and 15 bases separated the two germline ends. CDR1 and CDR2 from the germline V gene are SGDLS and YYNGEE. CDR3 size: 15 residues. The CDR3, as DNA: TGTGCCAGCAGCGTAGAGGGCACCCTTAGGGACGAGCAGTACTTC. It specifies CASSVEGTLRDEQYF.

V usage is TRBV5-4 and J usage is TRBJ2-7; the match to TRBD2 covers 11 bases. The length of the CDR3 is 15 residues. Looked up from germline, CDR1 is SGHNT and CDR2 is YYREEE (reference sequence). J lost 1 base, V lost 4 bases, and 4 bases had no gene match. The CDR3: CASSPSSGGSYEQYF. The CDR3 DNA reads TGTGCCAGCAGCCCGTCTAGCGGGGGGTCCTACGAGCAGTACTTC.

The chain couples TRBV4-1 to TRBJ2-7, with D possibly matching TRBD2 (5 bases). Germline V gene data show CDR1 as MGHRA and CDR2 as YSYEKL. The germline V and J ends were trimmed by 1 base and 3 bases, with 7 bases remaining between them. The CDR3 has 13 residues. The CDR3 nucleotides are TGCGCCAGCAGCCAAGCGGAGGACTACGAGCAGTACTTC. Translating gives CASSQAEDYEQYF.

In this sample, this clone turned up a few times. The V call is TRBV10-3, the J call TRBJ1-1; D is ambiguous. There are 12 residues in the CDR3. Trimming took off 6 bases at V and 3 bases at J, with 8 bases between the two ends. Germline V gene sequence: CDR1 ENHRY, CDR2 SYGVKD. The CDR3 region has the DNA TGTGCCATCAGCCTCGGGGACACTGAAGCTTTCTTT. Amino acids: CAISLGDTEAFF.

V gene TRBV14 combines with J gene TRBJ1-1; TRBD1 agrees at 8 bases. Germline CDR1 SGHDN, CDR2 FVKESK. V shed 2 bases, J shed 4 bases, and the junction held 3 bases outside the gene matches. CDR3 length: 14 amino acids. CDR3 DNA sequence: TGTGCCAGCAGCCAAATAACAGGGGGCACTGAAGCTTTCTTT. Translation: CASSQITGGTEAFF.

The rearrangement links TRBV28 to TRBJ2-1; no reliable D call. CDR1 is MDHEN and CDR2 is SYDVKM in the germline V gene. V was cut by 2 bases and J by 2 bases, with 13 bases left in between. The CDR3 sequence is 16 residues long. The DNA for the CDR3 is TGTGCCAGCAGTTTACCCCCAGGCAGGCCCTACAATGAGCAGTTCTTC. Its translation: CASSLPPGRPYNEQFF.